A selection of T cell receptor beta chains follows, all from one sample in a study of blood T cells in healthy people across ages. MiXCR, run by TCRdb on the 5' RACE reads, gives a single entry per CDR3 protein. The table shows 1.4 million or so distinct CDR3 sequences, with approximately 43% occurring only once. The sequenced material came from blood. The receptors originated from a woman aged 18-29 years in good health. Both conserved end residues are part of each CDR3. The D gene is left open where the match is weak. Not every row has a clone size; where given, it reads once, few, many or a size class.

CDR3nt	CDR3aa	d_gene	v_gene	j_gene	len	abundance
TGCAGTGCCCCGCGGGGGGTGAACACTGAAGCTTTCTTT	CSAPRGVNTEAFF	NA	TRBV20-1	TRBJ1-1	13	NA
TGTGCCAGCAGCTTAATCCGGCTGGCAGGTGCAGATACGCAGTATTTT	CASSLIRLAGADTQYF	NA	TRBV7-2	TRBJ2-3	16	few
TGTGCCAGCAGTTTATTAGCGGGACAGGGGTACAATGAGCAGTTCTTC	CASSLLAGQGYNEQFF	TRBD1	TRBV27	TRBJ2-1	16	NA
TGTGCCAGCAGTGAGGAAGGCCAGGGGGTCTATGGCTACACCTTC	CASSEEGQGVYGYTF	TRBD1	TRBV25-1	TRBJ1-2	15	NA
TGTGCCAGCAGTTTAGGTTCTAGCGGGAGCGATGAGCAGTTCTTC	CASSLGSSGSDEQFF	TRBD2	TRBV27	TRBJ2-1	15	few
TGTGCCAGCAGTAGAACCGGGACTAGCGTTAATGAGCAGTTCTTC	CASSRTGTSVNEQFF	TRBD2	TRBV12-3/TRBV12-4	TRBJ2-1	15	NA
TGTGCCAGCAGATGGACTACCCCCTACAATGAGCAGTTCTTC	CASRWTTPYNEQFF	NA	TRBV6-2/TRBV6-3	TRBJ2-1	14	NA
TGTGCCAGCCAGATCGGGACTAGCGGGCTAAATGAGCAGTACTTC	CASQIGTSGLNEQYF	TRBD2	TRBV27	TRBJ2-7	15	few
TGTGCCAGCAGTTTATCCATTTTTCAGCCCCAGCATTTT	CASSLSIFQPQHF	NA	TRBV27	TRBJ1-5	13	few
TGTGCCAGCAGCTTAGGGGCAGGTACCTCCGACGAGCAGTACTTC	CASSLGAGTSDEQYF	NA	TRBV7-8	TRBJ2-7	15	NA
TGTGCCGGCAGTTACCGGGACGGCAGACATAGCAATCAGCCCCAGCATTTT	CAGSYRDGRHSNQPQHF	NA	TRBV6-2/TRBV6-3	TRBJ1-5	17	once
TGTGCCACCAGCAGCAACGGCGGGGGCTTCAATGAGCAGTTCTTC	CATSSNGGGFNEQFF	NA	TRBV15	TRBJ2-1	15	NA
TGTGCCAGCTGGGAGAGCACAGATACGCAGTATTTT	CASWESTDTQYF	NA	TRBV7-9	TRBJ2-3	12	NA
TGCAGTGCTAGAACTGAGGGGGCAGGTGAAAAACTGTTTTTT	CSARTEGAGEKLFF	TRBD1	TRBV20-1	TRBJ1-4	14	NA
TGTGCCAGCAGACCCGGGACTGGCGATCAGCCCCAGCATTTT	CASRPGTGDQPQHF	NA	TRBV28	TRBJ1-5	14	NA
TGTGCCAGCAGCTCCGAGGGGGGGACAGATACGCAGTATTTT	CASSSEGGTDTQYF	NA	TRBV7-2	TRBJ2-3	14	NA
TGCGCCAGCAGCCAGCAAGGAGGGCAAACGTATGGCTACACCTTC	CASSQQGGQTYGYTF	NA	TRBV4-3	TRBJ1-2	15	NA
TGTGCCAGCAGTACCCTAGGGGCGGGAGGGTATTCTGAGCAGTTCTTC	CASSTLGAGGYSEQFF	TRBD2	TRBV6-5	TRBJ2-1	16	NA
TGCAGTACGTCAGGTAGACCATCACACAATGAGCAGTTCTTC	CSTSGRPSHNEQFF	NA	TRBV20-1	TRBJ2-1	14	few
TGTGCCAGCAAAAGGGACAGGGGGGACTACAATGAGCAGTACTTC	CASKRDRGDYNEQYF	TRBD1	TRBV27	TRBJ2-7	15	few
TGTGCCAGCAGCGGCCGGACTAGTTTGGAGACCCAGTACTTC	CASSGRTSLETQYF	TRBD2	TRBV9	TRBJ2-5	14	few
TGCGCCAGCAGCCACCTGGGGAACGCAGATACGCAGTATTTT	CASSHLGNADTQYF	NA	TRBV4-3	TRBJ2-3	14	many
TGTGCCAGCTCGACTAGCGGGAGCTACAATGAGCAGTTCTTC	CASSTSGSYNEQFF	TRBD2	TRBV3-1	TRBJ2-1	14	many
TGTGCCAGCACCTTAGCGGTTTTGGGCGATACGCAGTATTTT	CASTLAVLGDTQYF	NA	TRBV6-6	TRBJ2-3	14	NA
TGTGCCAGCTTGGATAAATCGATCCGGCCATCCCACTGCACAGATACGCAGTATTTT	CASLDKSIRPSHCTDTQYF	NA	TRBV21-1	TRBJ2-3	19	NA
TGCGCCAGCAGCCAAGCGGTCTTAGTTAGTCATGAGCAGTTCTTC	CASSQAVLVSHEQFF	NA	TRBV4-1	TRBJ2-1	15	NA
TGCAGTGCTAGCCCCCGAGGGGCAGATACGCAGTATTTT	CSASPRGADTQYF	NA	TRBV20-1	TRBJ2-3	13	few
TGTGCCAGCAGTGATACGGGGACAGGCTACGAGCAGTACTTC	CASSDTGTGYEQYF	TRBD1	TRBV25-1	TRBJ2-7	14	NA
TGCGCCAGCAGCTTCCAACCGGGACAGGTTCCCTATGGCTACACCTTC	CASSFQPGQVPYGYTF	TRBD1	TRBV5-1	TRBJ1-2	16	few
TGTGCCAGCAGCTTTTCACTAGGAGAGACCCAGTACTTC	CASSFSLGETQYF	NA	TRBV7-2	TRBJ2-5	13	NA
TGTGCCAGCAGCGTAGTCCCGGGGGCGGTCACTGAAGCTTTCTTT	CASSVVPGAVTEAFF	NA	TRBV9	TRBJ1-1	15	NA
TGCGCCAGCAGCTTGGGGACAGTTTTATATGGCTACACCTTC	CASSLGTVLYGYTF	NA	TRBV5-1	TRBJ1-2	14	NA
TGTGCCAGCAGCGTAGCTGGCACGAAGACCAATGAGCAGTTCTTC	CASSVAGTKTNEQFF	NA	TRBV9	TRBJ2-1	15	few
TGTGCCAGCAGCTCCAGCCTTACTAGCGGGGGGGCCGATGAGCAGTTCTTC	CASSSSLTSGGADEQFF	TRBD2	TRBV7-9	TRBJ2-1	17	NA
TGTGCCACTCAGTCGGGGCTAGCGGGATGGGAAGAGACCCAGTACTTC	CATQSGLAGWEETQYF	TRBD2	TRBV3-1	TRBJ2-5	16	few
TGTGCCAGGACCGGGACAGCCTCTAACTATGGCTACACCTTC	CARTGTASNYGYTF	TRBD1	TRBV19	TRBJ1-2	14	NA
TGTGCCAGCAGCACAGGTGGAGGGGAACTCTACGAGCAGTACTTC	CASSTGGGELYEQYF	NA	TRBV9	TRBJ2-7	15	NA
TGTGCCAGCAGTTACCGTGGGGGGTCTAATGAAAAACTGTTTTTT	CASSYRGGSNEKLFF	NA	TRBV6-5	TRBJ1-4	15	few
TGTGCCAGCAGCCGAGGTCGGACTAGCTCCTACGAGCAGTACTTC	CASSRGRTSSYEQYF	TRBD2	TRBV4-2	TRBJ2-7	15	NA
TGTGCCAGCAGCGTAGGGCGGCGGGACAACAATGAGCAGTTCTTC	CASSVGRRDNNEQFF	NA	TRBV9	TRBJ2-1	15	NA
TGCGCCAGCAGCCAAGATAGCTGGTCTGAGTACGAGCAGTACTTC	CASSQDSWSEYEQYF	NA	TRBV4-3	TRBJ2-7	15	NA
TGCAGTGCTCGACGTGCGACAGCGCCCTATGGCTACACCTTC	CSARRATAPYGYTF	NA	TRBV20-1	TRBJ1-2	14	NA
TGTGCCAGCAGTGATCAGACAGGGGAGGATCAGCCCCAGCATTTT	CASSDQTGEDQPQHF	TRBD1	TRBV25-1	TRBJ1-5	15	few
TGTGCCAGCAGCTTAGTGGTTAGCCACTCCTACAATGAGCAGTTCTTC	CASSLVVSHSYNEQFF	NA	TRBV7-9	TRBJ2-1	16	few
TGTGCCTGCAGCCCAGTCATAATCCCTGGCTACACCTTC	CACSPVIIPGYTF	NA	TRBV9	TRBJ1-2	13	NA
TGTGCCAGCAGCGTAGGGACTAGCCTTGGGGAGACCCAGTACTTC	CASSVGTSLGETQYF	TRBD2	TRBV9	TRBJ2-5	15	few
TGCGCCAGCAGCGTGAACACCAACACCGGGGAGCTGTTTTTT	CASSVNTNTGELFF	NA	TRBV5-1	TRBJ2-2	14	NA
TGTGCCAGCAGCGTAGAGGCTAGCGGGTTATCAGATACGCAGTATTTT	CASSVEASGLSDTQYF	TRBD2	TRBV9	TRBJ2-3	16	NA